The 24 T cell receptor beta chains below come from one sample, sequenced in a study of blood T cell repertoires in COVID-19. Assay used: immunoSEQ multiplex PCR; TCRdb lists only in-frame clones, some missing. The sample records about 320,000 clones, 85% being singletons. The sample consisted of peripheral blood. Receptors originate from a human donor in a cohort sampled during active COVID-19.

The CDR3 reads CSGGQGDIQYF. The CDR3 region has the DNA TGCAGTGGGGGACAGGGAGACATTCAGTACTTC. The chain recombines TRBV29-1 with TRBJ2-4; 9 nucleotides align to TRBD1. The CDR3 consists of 11 residues. CDR1 and CDR2 from the germline V gene are SQVTM and ANQGSEA.

This chain uses TRBV5-1 with TRBJ2-1, with D perhaps TRBD1 (6 bases). Deletions cut 2 bases from V and 2 bases from J, with 11 bases between. This CDR3 has 15 amino acids. CDR1 and CDR2 (germline): SGHRS, YFSETQ. This CDR3 is CASSLTGTPYNEQFF. Written as DNA, the CDR3 is TGCGCCAGCAGCTTAACCGGGACACCCTACAATGAGCAGTTCTTC. The whole variable domain, remainder taken from reference TRBV5-1 and TRBJ2-1, is KAGVTQTPRYLIKTRGQQVTLSCSPISGHRSVSWYQQTPGQGLQFLFEYFSETQRNKGNFPGRFSGRQFSNSRSEMNVSTLELGDSALYLCASSLTGTPYNEQFFGPGTRLTVL.

V is TRBV12-3 or TRBV12-4 and J is TRBJ2-3; D call uncertain. The V and J ends lost 6 bases and 0 bases respectively, with 7 bases between them. This CDR3 is built from 13 residues. The DNA for the CDR3 is TGTGCCAGCAGCCTAGACAGCACAGATACGCAGTATTTT. Its protein is CASSLDSTDTQYF.

The V and J genes are TRBV19 and TRBJ2-7, with no clear D. The CDR3 is 16 amino acids. Germline CDR1 LNHDA, CDR2 SQIVND (reference sequence). V was shortened by 4 bases and J by 7 bases, with 23 bases between the two germline ends. The CDR3 DNA reads TGTGCCAGTAGTACTTACGGTTCTGCATTCCTACGAGAGCAGTACTTC. Translation gives CASSTYGSAFLREQYF.

This chain uses TRBV2 with TRBJ1-4, with D possibly matching TRBD1 (5 bases). This CDR3 is 12 amino acids long. Germline loops: CDR1 SNHLY, CDR2 FYNNEI. The V and J ends lost 1 base and 8 bases respectively, with 5 bases between them. The CDR3 region has the DNA TGTGCCAGCAGTGAAGAGGGGGAAAAACTGTTTTTT. Amino acid sequence: CASSEEGEKLFF.

V gene TRBV24-1 combines with J gene TRBJ2-7, with a possible D match to TRBD1 (6 bases). The CDR3 totals 15 residues. The germline V and J ends were trimmed by 3 bases and 3 bases, with 14 bases remaining between them. Germline V lookup: CDR1 KGHDR, CDR2 SFDVKD. In DNA form, the CDR3 reads TGTGCCACCAGTGATCCCGACAGGTCAAACTACGAGCAGTACTTC. Its translation is CATSDPDRSNYEQYF.

The chain carries TRBV7-9 and TRBJ1-1; D uncertain. The V gene's germline CDR1 is SEHNR and CDR2 FQNEAQ (reference sequence). The CDR3 runs 13 residues. Trimming cost V 0 bases and J 8 bases, with 10 bases left between them. The CDR3 coding sequence is TGTGCCAGCAGCTTAGCCGGCGGGAAGGAAGCTTTCTTT. It is translated as CASSLAGGKEAFF.

The chain recombines TRBV5-1 with TRBJ1-2; TRBD1 matches 9 bases. Germline assignment: CDR1 SGHRS and CDR2 YFSETQ. This CDR3 is built from 14 residues. Trimming at V came to 0 bases and at J to 8 bases, leaving 5 bases not matched to a gene. CDR3 sequence: CASSLVQGAWGYTF. CDR3 in DNA: TGCGCCAGCAGCTTGGTACAGGGGGCATGGGGCTACACCTTC.

The chain is built from TRBV12-3 or TRBV12-4 and TRBJ1-3; D not certain. This CDR3 spans 13 amino acids. V was shortened by 5 bases and J by 2 bases, with 7 bases between the two germline ends. CDR3 bases: TGTGCCAGCAGTCGACATGCTGGAAACACCATATATTTT. This sequence encodes CASSRHAGNTIYF.

The chain has TRBV6-5 and TRBJ2-7, with D possibly matching TRBD1 (6 bases). The CDR3 runs 14 residues. Germline CDR1 MNHEY, CDR2 SVGAGI. V gave up 5 bases and J gave up 3 bases, with 14 bases separating them. CDR3 DNA sequence: TGTGCCAGCAGTCTAAACTTACAGGGCTACGAGCAGTACTTC. Translating it yields CASSLNLQGYEQYF.

This clone was seen just once. The gene calls are TRBV5-4 and TRBJ1-1; D ambiguous. The CDR3 has 12 residues. Trimming cost V 5 bases and J 7 bases, with 12 bases left between them. The V gene's germline CDR1 is SGHNT and CDR2 YYREEE (reference sequence). CDR3 region: CASSLRQHEAFF. In nucleotides, the CDR3 is TGTGCCAGCAGTCTAAGACAACATGAAGCTTTCTTT.

This rearrangement joins TRBV19 to TRBJ1-2; 9 bases are a match to TRBD1. Germline CDR1 LNHDA, CDR2 SQIVND (reference sequence). The junction had 8 bases not matched to a gene; V was cut back by 6 bases and J by 0 bases. This CDR3 region has 16 residues. The CDR3 bases are TGTGCCAGTAGATCTGGGACAGGGAGTGCTAACTATGGCTACACCTTC. Amino acids: CASRSGTGSANYGYTF.

The V call is TRBV4-1, the J call TRBJ2-1; TRBD1 matches 7 bases. With 4 bases clipped from V and 5 bases from J, the junction kept 14 bases outside the gene matches. CDR1 MGHRA and CDR2 YSYEKL come from the germline V gene. The CDR3 loop spans 17 amino acids. The CDR3 here is CASSPRGGRLTNNEQFF. The CDR3 DNA reads as TGCGCCAGCAGCCCTAGAGGGGGCAGGCTAACGAACAATGAGCAGTTCTTC.

This chain connects TRBV11-2 to TRBJ1-6; unclear D gene. Germline-derived CDR1 and CDR2 are SGHAT and FQNNGV. CDR3 length equals 14 residues. The V end was cut by 5 bases, the J end by 10 bases, with 15 bases between. The DNA of the CDR3 is TGTGCCAGCAGCCCCTATTTACACGGGTCACCCCTCCACTTT. Its protein product is CASSPYLHGSPLHF.

Turning to this clone: One end of the junction is discordant with germline, which a read error may explain. V and J are TRBV2 and TRBJ1-6; weak D call: TRBD1 (6 bases). The length of the CDR3 is 14 residues. The germline V gene encodes CDR1 SNHLY and CDR2 FYNNEI. CDR3 protein: CASREEGGRSPLHF. The CDR3 DNA reads TGTGCCAGCAGAGAAGAGGGGGGGCGGTCACCCCTCCACTTT.

This clone has just one count. The V gene is TRBV20-1, the J gene TRBJ2-5, with a possible D match to TRBD1 (5 bases). The germline V and J ends were trimmed by 3 bases and 2 bases, with 7 bases remaining between them. CDR1 and CDR2 from the germline V gene are DFQATT and SNEGSKA (reference sequence). The CDR3 loop spans 12 amino acids. The chain's CDR3 is CSASDRQETQYF. In nucleotides, the CDR3 is TGCAGTGCTAGTGACAGACAAGAGACCCAGTACTTC.

The J gene is TRBJ2-3, the V gene TRBV19; D call uncertain. The CDR3 runs to 13 residues. Trimming took off 4 bases at V and 1 base at J, with 6 bases between the two ends. Germline V gene data show CDR1 as LNHDA and CDR2 as SQIVND (reference sequence). The CDR3 region is CASSKDGTDTQYF. The CDR3 nucleotides are TGTGCCAGTAGTAAAGACGGCACAGATACGCAGTATTTT.

The chain carries TRBV5-8 and TRBJ2-2; D possibly corresponds to TRBD2 (6 bases). The CDR3 runs to 15 residues. The germline V gene has CDR1 SGHTS and CDR2 YDEGEE. Trimming pared 2 bases from V and 4 bases from J, leaving 12 bases between. CDR3 sequence: CASSFRTKITGELFF. Here the CDR3 DNA reads TGTGCCAGCAGCTTTCGGACTAAGATCACCGGGGAGCTGTTTTTT.

The chain carries TRBV30 and TRBJ1-1, with TRBD1 as a possible D gene (5 bases). This CDR3 has 16 amino acids. V was clipped by 1 base and J by 4 bases, with 19 bases between them. Germline CDR1 reads GTSNPN; CDR2 reads SVGIG (reference sequence). The CDR3, as DNA: TGTGCCTGGAGTGGGCGTTGGATCAGGGAGGGCACTGAAGCTTTCTTT. Amino acid sequence: CAWSGRWIREGTEAFF.

V is TRBV6-5 and J is TRBJ1-2; 7 bases map to TRBD1. The V gene's germline CDR1 is MNHEY and CDR2 SVGAGI. Trimming took 5 bases from V and 8 from J; bases not matched to a gene: 5. The CDR3 is made up of 12 amino acids. This CDR3 is CASSKDRLGYTF. CDR3 sequence (DNA): TGTGCCAGCAGTAAGGACAGGTTAGGCTACACCTTC.

The gene calls are TRBV12-5 and TRBJ2-1; a weak D match, TRBD2 (7 bases). The CDR3 covers 14 residues. Germline CDR1 reads LGHNT; CDR2 reads FRNRAP. The V gene lost 0 bases and the J gene lost 7 bases, with 10 bases spanning the gap. CDR3 in amino acids: CASGLVQGGNEQFF. DNA for the CDR3: TGTGCTAGTGGTTTGGTACAGGGAGGGAATGAGCAGTTCTTC.

This chain's CDR3 is CASSLTGMNTEAFF. The DNA for the CDR3 is TGCGCCAGCAGCCTGACGGGGATGAACACTGAAGCTTTCTTT. The chain is built from TRBV5-1 and TRBJ1-1; D not resolved. Germline V lookup: CDR1 SGHRS, CDR2 YFSETQ. The V end was cut by 4 bases, the J end by 0 bases, with 10 bases between. The CDR3 length is 14 residues.

A few counts support this clone. The V and J genes are TRBV6-6 and TRBJ1-2; D not certain. V lost 5 bases to trimming and J lost 8 bases, with 27 bases between them. The CDR3 has 17 amino acids. The germline gives CDR1 MNHNY, CDR2 SVGAGI (reference sequence). CDR3 DNA sequence: TGTGCCAGCAGTCCAGGCCCTCAGAATATCATCCCTTGGGGCTACACCTTC. It specifies CASSPGPQNIIPWGYTF.

The rearrangement uses TRBV7-8 and TRBJ1-5, with 7 bases identical to TRBD1. The germline CDR1 and CDR2 sequences are SGHVS and FQNEAQ. The junction had 10 bases not matched to a gene; V was cut back by 7 bases and J by 7 bases. The CDR3 covers 14 residues. CDR3 DNA: TGTGCCAGCAACGTAGACAGGGTCCAACAGCCCCAGCATTTT. Translation gives CASNVDRVQQPQHF.